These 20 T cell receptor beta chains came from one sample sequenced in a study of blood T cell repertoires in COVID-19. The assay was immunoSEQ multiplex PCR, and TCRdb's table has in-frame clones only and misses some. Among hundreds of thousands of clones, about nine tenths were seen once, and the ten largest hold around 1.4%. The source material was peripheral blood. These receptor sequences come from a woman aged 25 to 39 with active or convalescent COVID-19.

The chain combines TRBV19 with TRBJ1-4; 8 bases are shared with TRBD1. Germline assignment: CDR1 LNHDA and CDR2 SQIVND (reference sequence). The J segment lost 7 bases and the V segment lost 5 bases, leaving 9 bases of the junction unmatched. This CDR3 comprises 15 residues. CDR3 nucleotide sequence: TGTGCCAGTAGTGCCGGACAGGGATCTGGTGAAAAACTGTTTTTT. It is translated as CASSAGQGSGEKLFF. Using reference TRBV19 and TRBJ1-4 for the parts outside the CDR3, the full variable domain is DGGITQSPKYLFRKEGQNVTLSCEQNLNHDAMYWYRQDPGQGLRLIYYSQIVNDFQKGDIAEGYSVSREKKESFPLTVTSAQKNPTAFYLCASSAGQGSGEKLFFGSGTQLSVL.

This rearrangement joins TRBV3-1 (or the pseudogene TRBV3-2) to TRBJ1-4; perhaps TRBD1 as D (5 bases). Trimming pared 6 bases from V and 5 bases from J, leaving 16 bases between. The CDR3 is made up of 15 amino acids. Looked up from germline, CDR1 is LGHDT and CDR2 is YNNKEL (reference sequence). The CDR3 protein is CASSRPDRKNEKLFF. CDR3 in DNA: TGTGCCAGCAGTCGTCCCGACAGAAAAAATGAAAAACTGTTTTTT.

The CDR3 nucleotides read TGTGCCAGCAGCGTAGGACAGGGTAGAACTTTGAGGGGGGCCAACGTCCTGACTTTC. Translating gives CASSVGQGRTLRGANVLTF. The V gene is TRBV9, the J gene TRBJ2-6, with 7 nucleotides matching TRBD1. The ends lost 0 bases at V and 4 bases at J; junction bases unmatched: 13. Germline lookup yields CDR1 SGDLS and CDR2 YYNGEE. The CDR3 totals 19 residues.

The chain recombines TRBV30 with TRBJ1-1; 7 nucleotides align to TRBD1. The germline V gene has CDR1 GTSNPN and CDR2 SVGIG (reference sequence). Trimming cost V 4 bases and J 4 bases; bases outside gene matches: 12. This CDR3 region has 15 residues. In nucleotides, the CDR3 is TGTGCCTGGAACCGTGGACAGGTCCGAAGCACTGAAGCTTTCTTT. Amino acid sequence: CAWNRGQVRSTEAFF. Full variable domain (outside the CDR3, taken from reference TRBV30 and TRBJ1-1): SQTIHQWPATLVQPVGSPLSLECTVEGTSNPNLYWYRQAAGRGLQLLFYSVGIGQISSEVPQNLSASRPQDRQFILSSKKLLLSDSGFYLCAWNRGQVRSTEAFFGQGTRLTVV.

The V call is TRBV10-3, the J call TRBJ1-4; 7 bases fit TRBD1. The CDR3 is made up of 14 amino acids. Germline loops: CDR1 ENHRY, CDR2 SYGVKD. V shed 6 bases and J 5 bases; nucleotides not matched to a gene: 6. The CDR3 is CAIRRQGGNEKLFF. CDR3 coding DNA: TGTGCCATCAGACGACAGGGAGGAAATGAAAAACTGTTTTTT.

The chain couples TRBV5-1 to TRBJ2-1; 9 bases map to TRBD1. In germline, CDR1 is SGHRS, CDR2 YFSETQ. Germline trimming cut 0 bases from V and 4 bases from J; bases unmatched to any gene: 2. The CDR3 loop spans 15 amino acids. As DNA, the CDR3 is TGCGCCAGCAGCTTGGAGGGACAGGGTTACAATGAGCAGTTCTTC. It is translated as CASSLEGQGYNEQFF.

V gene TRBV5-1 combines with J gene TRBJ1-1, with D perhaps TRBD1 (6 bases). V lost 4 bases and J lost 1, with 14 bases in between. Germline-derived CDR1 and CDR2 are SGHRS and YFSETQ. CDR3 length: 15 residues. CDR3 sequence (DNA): TGCGCCAGCAGCCCAGGGGATGGGTCGAACACTGAAGCTTTCTTT. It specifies CASSPGDGSNTEAFF.

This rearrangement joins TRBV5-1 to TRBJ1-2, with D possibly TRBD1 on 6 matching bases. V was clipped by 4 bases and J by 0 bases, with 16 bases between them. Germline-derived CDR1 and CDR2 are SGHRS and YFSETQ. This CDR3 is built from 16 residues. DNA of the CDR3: TGCGCCAGCAGCCGGACCGGGACATACTCTAACTATGGCTACACCTTC. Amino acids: CASSRTGTYSNYGYTF.

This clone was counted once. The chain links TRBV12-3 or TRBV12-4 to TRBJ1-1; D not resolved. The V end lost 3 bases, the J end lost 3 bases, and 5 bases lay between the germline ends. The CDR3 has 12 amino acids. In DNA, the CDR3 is TGTGCCAGCAGTTTTAGTTACACTGAAGCTTTCTTT. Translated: CASSFSYTEAFF.

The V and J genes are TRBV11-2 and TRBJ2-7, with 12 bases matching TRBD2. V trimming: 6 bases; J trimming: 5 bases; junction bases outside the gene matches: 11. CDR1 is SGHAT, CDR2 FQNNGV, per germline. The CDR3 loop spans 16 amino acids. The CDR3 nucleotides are TGTGCCAGCAGGCCCCCGGGACTAGCGGGCGCCAACGAGCAGTACTTC. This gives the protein CASRPPGLAGANEQYF.

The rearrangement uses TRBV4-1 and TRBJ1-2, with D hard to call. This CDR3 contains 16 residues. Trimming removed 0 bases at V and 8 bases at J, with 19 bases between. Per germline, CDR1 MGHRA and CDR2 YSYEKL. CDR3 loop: CASSQDLGVREVGYTF. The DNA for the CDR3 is TGCGCCAGCAGCCAAGATCTGGGAGTCCGCGAAGTGGGCTACACCTTC.

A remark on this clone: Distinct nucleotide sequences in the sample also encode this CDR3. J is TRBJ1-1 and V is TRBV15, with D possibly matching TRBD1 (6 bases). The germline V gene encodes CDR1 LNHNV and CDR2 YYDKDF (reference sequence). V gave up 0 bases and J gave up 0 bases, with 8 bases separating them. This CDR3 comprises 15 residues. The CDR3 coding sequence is TGTGCCACCAGCAGAGAGACAGGTCTGAACACTGAAGCTTTCTTT. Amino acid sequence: CATSRETGLNTEAFF.

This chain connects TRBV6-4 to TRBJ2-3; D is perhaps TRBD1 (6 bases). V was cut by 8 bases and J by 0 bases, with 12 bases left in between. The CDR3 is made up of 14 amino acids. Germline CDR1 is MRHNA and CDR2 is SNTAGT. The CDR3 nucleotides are TGTGCCAGCCGTCGGACAGCTAGCACAGATACGCAGTATTTT. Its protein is CASRRTASTDTQYF.

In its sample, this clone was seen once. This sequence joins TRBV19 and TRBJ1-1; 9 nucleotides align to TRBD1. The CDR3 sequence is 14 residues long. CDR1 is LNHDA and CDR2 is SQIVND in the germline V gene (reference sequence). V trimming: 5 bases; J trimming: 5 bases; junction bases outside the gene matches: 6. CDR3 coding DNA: TGTGCCAGTAGTGGCAGGACAGGGGTTACTGAAGCTTTCTTT. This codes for CASSGRTGVTEAFF.

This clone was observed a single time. The CDR3 bases are TGTGCCACCGCCAAAGAGATTAGCTCCCCTCACAATGAGCAGTTCTTC. Protein sequence: CATAKEISSPHNEQFF. This sequence joins TRBV24-1 and TRBJ2-1; D is unclear. Trimming shortened V by 9 bases and J by 5 bases, and 22 bases separated the two germline ends. Per germline, CDR1 KGHDR and CDR2 SFDVKD. This CDR3 is 16 amino acids long.

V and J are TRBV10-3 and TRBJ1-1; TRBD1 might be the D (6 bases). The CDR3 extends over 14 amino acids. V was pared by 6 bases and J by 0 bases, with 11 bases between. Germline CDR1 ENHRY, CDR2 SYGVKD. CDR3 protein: CAIRGDKMNTEAFF. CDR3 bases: TGTGCCATCAGGGGGGACAAAATGAACACTGAAGCTTTCTTT.

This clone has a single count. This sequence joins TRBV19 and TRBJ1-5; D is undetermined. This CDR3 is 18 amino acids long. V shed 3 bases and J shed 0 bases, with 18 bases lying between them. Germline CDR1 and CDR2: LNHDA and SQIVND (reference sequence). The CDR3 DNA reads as TGTGCCAGTAGTATGGCCCCTGGGCAAGACACTAGCAATCAGCCCCAGCATTTT. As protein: CASSMAPGQDTSNQPQHF.

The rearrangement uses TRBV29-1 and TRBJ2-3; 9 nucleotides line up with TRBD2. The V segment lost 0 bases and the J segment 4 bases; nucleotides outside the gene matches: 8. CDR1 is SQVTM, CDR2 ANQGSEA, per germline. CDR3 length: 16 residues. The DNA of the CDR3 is TGCAGCGTTGAAGATCTTAAAGCGGGGGGCGCAGATACGCAGTATTTT. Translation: CSVEDLKAGGADTQYF.

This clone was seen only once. The CDR3 region has the DNA TGTGCCAGCAGAAAACAGGGGTACGAGCAGTACTTC. It specifies CASRKQGYEQYF. The genes are TRBV12-3 or TRBV12-4 and TRBJ2-7; 7 bases line up with TRBD1. The CDR3 spans 12 residues. V lost 6 bases and J lost 4; bases outside the gene matches: 3.

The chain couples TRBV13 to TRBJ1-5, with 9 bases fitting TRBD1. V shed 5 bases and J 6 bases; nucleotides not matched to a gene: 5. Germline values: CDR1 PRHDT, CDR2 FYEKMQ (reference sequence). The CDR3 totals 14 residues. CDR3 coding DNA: TGTGCCAGCAGCCCGCGGGGACAGGGTCAGCCCCAGCATTTT. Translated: CASSPRGQGQPQHF.